Listed below are T cell receptor beta chains from one sample, sequenced in a study of human T cells and chemical hapten exposure. TCRdb redid the calling of the RACE reads with MiXCR, one entry per CDR3 protein. The sample consists of 150,000 to 200,000 distinct CDR3 sequences, under 35% of them appearing once. Material: whole blood, obtained in connection with sensitization to the hapten diphenylcyclopropenone (DPC). These receptors originate from a woman aged 30 to 39 with alopecia areata. Some clones in this sample may be carry-over from other donors' samples. Both conserved end residues are part of each CDR3. Each record gives: D gene, J gene, V gene, clone size, CDR3 protein, CDR3 DNA. A D gene is named only where the DNA matches it firmly. Size values are once, few and many counts, or a class for expanded clones, and some rows have none.

D gene: NA; J gene: TRBJ2-1; V gene: TRBV12-3/TRBV12-4; clone size: NA; CDR3 protein: CASSPISGRAGRYEQFF; CDR3 DNA: TGTGCCAGCAGCCCCATAAGTGGGCGGGCAGGGAGGTATGAGCAGTTCTTC
D gene: NA; J gene: TRBJ1-1; V gene: TRBV29-1; clone size: few; CDR3 protein: CSGRGATEAFF; CDR3 DNA: TGCAGCGGTAGGGGGGCCACTGAAGCTTTCTTT
D gene: NA; J gene: TRBJ1-2; V gene: TRBV6-6; clone size: few; CDR3 protein: CASSYGRGPGGYGYTF; CDR3 DNA: TGTGCCAGCAGTTACGGCAGGGGCCCTGGAGGCTATGGCTACACCTTC
D gene: NA; J gene: TRBJ2-7; V gene: TRBV9; clone size: many; CDR3 protein: CASSVDQTSFGEQYF; CDR3 DNA: TGTGCCAGCAGCGTAGACCAGACTTCCTTCGGCGAGCAGTACTTC
D gene: NA; J gene: TRBJ1-5; V gene: TRBV9; clone size: NA; CDR3 protein: CASSVDSSNQPQHF; CDR3 DNA: TGTGCCAGCAGCGTAGACAGCAGCAATCAGCCCCAGCATTTT
D gene: NA; J gene: TRBJ1-2; V gene: TRBV7-2; clone size: NA; CDR3 protein: CASSLDGVGYTF; CDR3 DNA: TGTGCCAGCAGCCTAGACGGGGTTGGCTACACCTTC
D gene: TRBD1; J gene: TRBJ1-2; V gene: TRBV28; clone size: few; CDR3 protein: CASSRRDRGDYGYTF; CDR3 DNA: TGTGCCAGCAGTCGGCGGGACAGGGGAGACTATGGCTACACCTTC
D gene: TRBD1; J gene: TRBJ1-4; V gene: TRBV5-1; clone size: NA; CDR3 protein: CASTPAGSGGYEKLFF; CDR3 DNA: TGCGCCAGCACCCCGGCTGGGTCAGGGGGATATGAAAAACTGTTTTTT
D gene: TRBD2; J gene: TRBJ2-7; V gene: TRBV29-1; clone size: NA; CDR3 protein: CSVATSVGSYEQYF; CDR3 DNA: TGCAGCGTTGCTACTAGCGTGGGCTCCTACGAGCAGTACTTC
D gene: NA; J gene: TRBJ2-7; V gene: TRBV10-3; clone size: few; CDR3 protein: CAIRKQGYEQYF; CDR3 DNA: TGTGCCATCAGGAAGCAGGGGTACGAGCAGTACTTC
D gene: TRBD1; J gene: TRBJ1-1; V gene: TRBV7-2; clone size: few; CDR3 protein: CASSSTGIDTEAFF; CDR3 DNA: TGTGCCAGCAGCTCGACAGGGATTGACACTGAAGCTTTCTTT
D gene: NA; J gene: TRBJ1-5; V gene: TRBV10-3; clone size: NA; CDR3 protein: CAISESAVGNQPQHF; CDR3 DNA: TGTGCCATCAGTGAGTCCGCAGTTGGCAATCAGCCCCAGCATTTT
D gene: NA; J gene: TRBJ2-3; V gene: TRBV2; clone size: few; CDR3 protein: CASRLEGSGDTQYF; CDR3 DNA: TGTGCCAGCAGGCTGGAGGGGTCGGGAGATACGCAGTATTTT
D gene: NA; J gene: TRBJ1-1; V gene: TRBV11-2; clone size: NA; CDR3 protein: CASSLDTNTEAFF; CDR3 DNA: TGTGCCAGCAGCTTAGACACGAACACTGAAGCTTTCTTT
D gene: NA; J gene: TRBJ2-3; V gene: TRBV7-2; clone size: few; CDR3 protein: CASTLWFWTMSTDTQYF; CDR3 DNA: TGTGCCAGCACCCTTTGGTTCTGGACTATGTCTACAGATACGCAGTATTTT
D gene: NA; J gene: TRBJ1-4; V gene: TRBV4-1; clone size: NA; CDR3 protein: CASSQDREGLFF; CDR3 DNA: TGCGCCAGCAGCCAAGATAGAGAGGGGCTGTTTTTT
D gene: TRBD1; J gene: TRBJ1-2; V gene: TRBV7-9; clone size: NA; CDR3 protein: CASSRPGGAANYGYTF; CDR3 DNA: TGTGCCAGCAGCAGACCAGGGGGCGCGGCTAACTATGGCTACACCTTC
D gene: TRBD1; J gene: TRBJ2-7; V gene: TRBV7-9; clone size: NA; CDR3 protein: CASSSRGTGDYEQYF; CDR3 DNA: TGTGCCAGCAGCTCGCGGGGGACAGGGGACTACGAGCAGTACTTC
D gene: NA; J gene: TRBJ2-7; V gene: TRBV27; clone size: few; CDR3 protein: CASSFRRQAYEQYF; CDR3 DNA: TGTGCCAGCAGTTTCCGGAGGCAGGCCTACGAGCAGTACTTC
D gene: TRBD1; J gene: TRBJ1-4; V gene: TRBV28; clone size: few; CDR3 protein: CASSPGLRGPEKLFF; CDR3 DNA: TGTGCCAGCAGTCCCGGTTTGAGGGGGCCTGAAAAACTGTTTTTT
D gene: NA; J gene: TRBJ2-5; V gene: TRBV20-1; clone size: NA; CDR3 protein: CSVAGGERETQYF; CDR3 DNA: TGCAGTGTTGCCGGGGGTGAGAGGGAGACCCAGTACTTC
D gene: TRBD1; J gene: TRBJ2-3; V gene: TRBV11-2; clone size: NA; CDR3 protein: CASSLWTGVQDTQYF; CDR3 DNA: TGTGCCAGCAGCCTTTGGACAGGGGTGCAGGATACGCAGTATTTT
D gene: TRBD1; J gene: TRBJ1-2; V gene: TRBV5-1; clone size: NA; CDR3 protein: CASSPDRGYNYGYTF; CDR3 DNA: TGCGCCAGCAGCCCCGACAGGGGATACAACTATGGCTACACCTTC
D gene: NA; J gene: TRBJ1-5; V gene: TRBV7-8; clone size: few; CDR3 protein: CASSPGRDSNQPQHF; CDR3 DNA: TGTGCCAGCAGCCCGGGACGGGATAGCAATCAGCCCCAGCATTTT
D gene: NA; J gene: TRBJ1-5; V gene: TRBV27; clone size: NA; CDR3 protein: CASSPLGVRDQPQHF; CDR3 DNA: TGTGCCAGCAGCCCGTTGGGGGTAAGGGATCAGCCCCAGCATTTT
D gene: NA; J gene: TRBJ1-1; V gene: TRBV5-1; clone size: NA; CDR3 protein: CASRLTENTEAFF; CDR3 DNA: TGCGCCAGCAGGTTGACAGAGAACACTGAAGCTTTCTTT
D gene: TRBD2; J gene: TRBJ2-1; V gene: TRBV9; clone size: NA; CDR3 protein: CASSVDRSGRVVNEQFF; CDR3 DNA: TGTGCCAGCAGCGTAGACCGTAGCGGGAGGGTAGTAAATGAGCAGTTCTTC
D gene: TRBD1; J gene: TRBJ2-2; V gene: TRBV11-1; clone size: NA; CDR3 protein: CASSATGAGELFF; CDR3 DNA: TGTGCCAGCAGCGCAACAGGGGCCGGGGAGCTGTTTTTT
D gene: TRBD1; J gene: TRBJ1-2; V gene: TRBV7-3; clone size: few; CDR3 protein: CASSPDRGQGYGYTF; CDR3 DNA: TGTGCCAGCAGCCCGGACAGGGGGCAAGGCTATGGCTACACCTTC
D gene: TRBD1; J gene: TRBJ2-5; V gene: TRBV9; clone size: few; CDR3 protein: CASSPTWGQGEETQYF; CDR3 DNA: TGTGCCAGCAGCCCGACATGGGGACAGGGTGAAGAGACCCAGTACTTC
D gene: TRBD1; J gene: TRBJ1-4; V gene: TRBV29-1; clone size: NA; CDR3 protein: CSVAQGADEKLFF; CDR3 DNA: TGCAGCGTGGCACAGGGGGCGGACGAAAAACTGTTTTTT
D gene: NA; J gene: TRBJ2-7; V gene: TRBV28; clone size: few; CDR3 protein: CASSLGASGRRYNEQYF; CDR3 DNA: TGTGCCAGCAGTTTGGGGGCTAGCGGCCGGAGATACAACGAGCAGTACTTC
D gene: NA; J gene: TRBJ1-5; V gene: TRBV15; clone size: few; CDR3 protein: CATSRDKWQPQHF; CDR3 DNA: TGTGCCACCAGCAGAGATAAATGGCAGCCCCAGCATTTT
D gene: NA; J gene: TRBJ1-3; V gene: TRBV9; clone size: NA; CDR3 protein: CASSVDPRPVSGNTIYF; CDR3 DNA: TGTGCCAGCAGCGTAGACCCTCGGCCGGTCTCTGGAAACACCATATATTTT
D gene: NA; J gene: TRBJ2-6; V gene: TRBV29-1; clone size: NA; CDR3 protein: CSDPGGLGANVLTF; CDR3 DNA: TGCAGCGACCCAGGGGGACTTGGGGCCAACGTCCTGACTTTC
D gene: TRBD1; J gene: TRBJ2-7; V gene: TRBV10-2; clone size: few; CDR3 protein: CASNQLGQFYEQYF; CDR3 DNA: TGCGCCAGTAACCAATTGGGACAGTTCTACGAGCAGTACTTC
D gene: NA; J gene: TRBJ1-1; V gene: TRBV7-3; clone size: NA; CDR3 protein: CASSLRPDSGTEAFF; CDR3 DNA: TGTGCCAGCAGCTTAAGACCCGACAGTGGCACTGAAGCTTTCTTT
D gene: TRBD2; J gene: TRBJ2-3; V gene: TRBV6-6; clone size: NA; CDR3 protein: CASSSSGVGPDTQYF; CDR3 DNA: TGTGCCAGCAGTTCGAGCGGGGTAGGCCCAGATACGCAGTATTTT
D gene: TRBD2; J gene: TRBJ2-7; V gene: TRBV10-3; clone size: few; CDR3 protein: CAISNHGGTYEQYF; CDR3 DNA: TGTGCCATCAGTAACCACGGGGGGACCTACGAGCAGTACTTC
D gene: NA; J gene: TRBJ1-1; V gene: TRBV29-1; clone size: few; CDR3 protein: CSGGKGMNTEAFF; CDR3 DNA: TGCAGCGGGGGTAAGGGAATGAACACTGAAGCTTTCTTT
D gene: TRBD1; J gene: TRBJ2-7; V gene: TRBV5-1; clone size: NA; CDR3 protein: CASSLDRGLRYEQYF; CDR3 DNA: TGCGCCAGCAGCTTGGACAGGGGGCTTAGATACGAGCAGTACTTC
D gene: NA; J gene: TRBJ1-5; V gene: TRBV28; clone size: NA; CDR3 protein: CASSFVASNQPQHF; CDR3 DNA: TGTGCCAGCAGTTTTGTTGCCAGCAATCAGCCCCAGCATTTT
D gene: TRBD2; J gene: TRBJ2-2; V gene: TRBV28; clone size: NA; CDR3 protein: CASSLYPGGVRTGELFF; CDR3 DNA: TGTGCCAGCAGTTTATATCCGGGGGGAGTGAGGACCGGGGAGCTGTTTTTT
D gene: NA; J gene: TRBJ2-3; V gene: TRBV7-2; clone size: few; CDR3 protein: CASRPTGYSSTDTQYF; CDR3 DNA: TGTGCCAGCAGGCCTACAGGTTATTCTAGCACAGATACGCAGTATTTT
D gene: NA; J gene: TRBJ1-5; V gene: TRBV6-6; clone size: NA; CDR3 protein: CASSRHPGSNQPQHF; CDR3 DNA: TGTGCCAGCAGCAGACACCCAGGTAGCAATCAGCCCCAGCATTTT
D gene: TRBD2; J gene: TRBJ2-2; V gene: TRBV20-1; clone size: few; CDR3 protein: CSARAGFTGELFF; CDR3 DNA: TGCAGTGCCCGAGCGGGATTCACCGGGGAGCTGTTTTTT
D gene: TRBD2; J gene: TRBJ2-3; V gene: TRBV4-3; clone size: NA; CDR3 protein: CASSRQTSGVADTQYF; CDR3 DNA: TGCGCCAGCAGCCGCCAAACTAGCGGGGTGGCAGATACGCAGTATTTT
D gene: NA; J gene: TRBJ2-5; V gene: TRBV19; clone size: NA; CDR3 protein: CASSIRGGAETQYF; CDR3 DNA: TGTGCCAGTAGTATTAGGGGGGGGGCAGAGACCCAGTACTTC
D gene: NA; J gene: TRBJ2-5; V gene: TRBV5-1; clone size: few; CDR3 protein: CASSLATQTQETQYF; CDR3 DNA: TGCGCCAGCAGCTTGGCCACACAGACGCAAGAGACCCAGTACTTC
D gene: TRBD1; J gene: TRBJ2-1; V gene: TRBV15; clone size: many; CDR3 protein: CASARDRGGNEQFF; CDR3 DNA: TGTGCCAGTGCCCGGGACAGGGGAGGGAATGAGCAGTTCTTC